Below, 29 T cell receptor beta chains from the same sample are listed, as sequenced in a study of cytomegalovirus exposure and HLA in healthy donors. The PCR had 60 Vbeta and 13 Jbeta primers. Repertoires were generated with immunoSEQ multiplex PCR, while TCRdb's copy carries only in-frame clones and drops some. The data hold 95,000 to 150,000 clones, with 80% observed a single time. Input material: PBMCs. The receptors derive from a man between 25 and 39 years old in good health and CMV-seropositive.

The chain recombines TRBV6-1 with TRBJ2-5, with TRBD1 identical over 7 bases. The end of the DNA aligns better with TRBJ2-7, so the J call may be wrong. CDR1 is MNHNS, CDR2 SASEGT, per germline. CDR3 size: 14 residues. CDR3 amino acids: CASSVTTGAYEQYF. The CDR3 nucleotides are TGTGCCAGCAGTGTTACAACAGGGGCCTACGAGCAGTACTTC.

The chain uses TRBV10-3 and TRBJ1-2; 7 bases map to TRBD1. CDR1 is ENHRY, CDR2 SYGVKD, per germline. The CDR3 sequence is 17 residues long. With 5 bases clipped from V and 4 bases from J, the junction kept 16 bases outside the gene matches. CDR3 sequence: CAISRPDRSSLGYGYTF. For the CDR3, the DNA is TGTGCCATCAGTCGACCGGACAGGAGTTCCCTAGGCTATGGCTACACCTTC.

A few counts support this clone. The V gene is TRBV5-4, the J gene TRBJ1-2; TRBD1 aligns across 7 bases. The CDR3 contains 14 residues. V dropped 2 bases and J dropped 4; count of bases not matched to a gene: 5. Germline V lookup: CDR1 SGHNT, CDR2 YYREEE (reference sequence). CDR3 sequence: CASSFADRAYGYTF. For the CDR3, the DNA is TGTGCCAGCAGCTTTGCAGACAGGGCCTATGGCTACACCTTC.

The chain links TRBV30 to TRBJ1-5; D unclear. The CDR3 loop spans 13 amino acids. The germline V gene encodes CDR1 GTSNPN and CDR2 SVGIG (reference sequence). Trimming removed 0 bases at V and 9 bases at J, with 12 bases between. The CDR3 DNA is TGTGCCTGGAGTGTGGGCGCGGGCAGGCCCCAGCATTTT. Its translation: CAWSVGAGRPQHF.

V and J are TRBV6-1 and TRBJ1-1; possible D gene TRBD1, 5 bases. V was cut by 2 bases and J by 3 bases, with 10 bases left in between. Germline lookup yields CDR1 MNHNS and CDR2 SASEGT. CDR3 length equals 14 residues. The CDR3 loop is CASSEWRGYTEAFF. The CDR3 region has the DNA TGTGCCAGCAGTGAATGGAGGGGATACACTGAAGCTTTCTTT.

V is TRBV10-2 and J is TRBJ1-2; D is perhaps TRBD1 (6 bases). Germline CDR1 is WSHSY and CDR2 is SAAADI. Trimming took 6 bases from V and 0 from J, leaving 11 bases between them. This CDR3 contains 14 residues. CDR3 sequence: CASSKQGANYGYTF. DNA of the CDR3: TGCGCCAGCAGCAAACAGGGCGCTAACTATGGCTACACCTTC.

This clone has more than one count but fewer than ten. The genes are TRBV11-3 and TRBJ2-7; maybe TRBD2 (7 bases). Per the germline V gene, CDR1 is SGHNT and CDR2 is YENEEA. This CDR3 region has 16 residues. The V and J ends lost 6 bases and 1 base respectively, with 19 bases between them. CDR3 loop: CASSMTIQGLSYEQYF. In DNA, the CDR3 is TGTGCCAGCAGTATGACCATACAGGGACTATCCTACGAGCAGTACTTC.

The chain recombines TRBV29-1 with TRBJ2-1, with a weak D call TRBD2 (6 bases). Trimming pared 5 bases from V and 2 bases from J, leaving 16 bases between. Germline V gene data show CDR1 as SQVTM and CDR2 as ANQGSEA. The CDR3 has 15 residues. CDR3 loop: CSVYPVGGTYNEQFF. For the CDR3, the DNA is TGCAGCGTTTACCCTGTAGGAGGGACCTACAATGAGCAGTTCTTC.

The J gene is TRBJ2-7, the V gene TRBV12-5; 7 positions match TRBD1. This CDR3 is 16 amino acids long. Germline assignment: CDR1 LGHNT and CDR2 FRNRAP. J lost 3 bases, V lost 2 bases, and 10 bases had no gene match. The CDR3, as DNA: TGTGCTAGTGGTTTGCAGCCCCGACAGGGCGACTACGAGCAGTACTTC. This gives the protein CASGLQPRQGDYEQYF.

This rearrangement joins TRBV4-2 to TRBJ2-2, with D perhaps matching TRBD1 (5 bases). Germline V CDR1 and CDR2: LGHNA, YNFKEQ. V was cut by 1 base and J by 6 bases, with 15 bases left in between. This CDR3 spans 16 amino acids. CDR3 DNA: TGTGCCAGCAGCCAAGCCATAGGGGCAGGTGCCGGGGAGCTGTTTTTT. Amino acids: CASSQAIGAGAGELFF.

This clone was found once. J is TRBJ1-4 and V is TRBV27, with 8 bases identical to TRBD1. Germline assignment: CDR1 MNHEY and CDR2 SMNVEV (reference sequence). The CDR3 consists of 18 residues. V was clipped by 9 bases and J by 0 bases; unmatched bases: 15. This CDR3 reads CASWGGAGGFATNEKLFF. CDR3 DNA: TGTGCCAGTTGGGGTGGGGCAGGGGGCTTTGCAACTAATGAAAAACTGTTTTTT.

This rearrangement joins TRBV2 to TRBJ1-1, with 9 bases aligning to TRBD1. V shed 6 bases and J 6 bases; nucleotides not matched to a gene: 8. Germline V gene lookup returns CDR1 SNHLY and CDR2 FYNNEI. CDR3 length: 14 residues. The CDR3 loop reads CASRIDRGISEAFF. The CDR3 region has the DNA TGTGCCAGCAGAATAGACAGGGGGATCTCTGAAGCTTTCTTT.

The chain has TRBV6-5 and TRBJ1-6; no clear D. Trimming left V 6 bases short and J 8 bases short, with 11 bases between. Germline values: CDR1 MNHEY, CDR2 SVGAGI. This CDR3 contains 13 residues. CDR3 nucleotide sequence: TGTGCCAGCAGGGAGGCCGGTGATTCACCCCTCCACTTT. It yields the protein CASREAGDSPLHF.

Remarks on this clone: The sample carries other DNA sequences with the same CDR3. The chain employs TRBV11-2 and TRBJ1-1; D is unresolved. This CDR3 contains 14 residues. Germline values: CDR1 SGHAT, CDR2 FQNNGV. Between the trimmed V and J ends, which lost 1 base and 1 base, there was a span of 7 bases. The CDR3 protein is CASSLGAGNTEAFF. CDR3 bases: TGTGCCAGCAGCTTAGGGGCAGGGAACACTGAAGCTTTCTTT.

The V call is TRBV19, the J call TRBJ2-1, with TRBD2 matching 8 bases. V lost 5 bases and J lost 3; bases outside the gene matches: 3. The germline CDR1 and CDR2 sequences are LNHDA and SQIVND (reference sequence). The CDR3 extends over 14 amino acids. The CDR3 loop is CASSGAGGYNEQFF. Written as DNA, the CDR3 is TGTGCCAGTAGTGGGGCGGGGGGCTACAATGAGCAGTTCTTC.

The chain is built from TRBV7-2 and TRBJ2-5; 7 bases align to TRBD2. The J call is uncertain, as TRBJ2-7 better fits the DNA end. The CDR3 extends over 15 amino acids. From germline, CDR1 is SGHTA and CDR2 FQGNSA. The DNA of the CDR3 is TGTGCCAGCAGGCAACCGGGACTACTCAACTACGAGCAGTACTTC. It is translated as CASRQPGLLNYEQYF.

The chain carries TRBV6-1 and TRBJ2-7, with 7 bases that match TRBD1. The V gene end was trimmed by 3 bases and the J gene end by 2 bases; junction bases not matched to a gene: 7. Looked up from germline, CDR1 is MNHNS and CDR2 is SASEGT. The CDR3 length is 15 residues. CDR3 region: CASSEATGLTYEQYF. CDR3 in DNA: TGTGCCAGCAGTGAGGCGACAGGGCTCACCTACGAGCAGTACTTC.

The chain is built from TRBV28 and TRBJ2-2; TRBD1 agrees at 11 bases. The CDR3 consists of 21 residues. V shed 7 bases and J 2 bases; nucleotides not matched to a gene: 21. Germline lookup yields CDR1 MDHEN and CDR2 SYDVKM. CDR3 region: CASITRSLSGQGASNTGELFF. DNA for the CDR3: TGTGCCAGCATCACCCGATCCCTGTCAGGACAGGGGGCATCTAACACCGGGGAGCTGTTTTTT.

A note on this clone: The CDR3 does not close with the conserved phenylalanine or tryptophan, likely indicating a read error. J is TRBJ2-7 and V is TRBV4-1; 12 nucleotides match TRBD1. The J segment lost 0 bases and the V segment lost 0 bases, leaving 12 bases of the junction unmatched. CDR3 size: 20 residues. Germline CDR1 is MGHRA and CDR2 is YSYEKL. CDR3 DNA sequence: TGCGCCAGCAGCCAAGAGGCACCGGGACAGGGGGCCACTAGCTCCTACGAGCAGTACCTC. As protein: CASSQEAPGQGATSSYEQYL.

The chain uses TRBV7-3 and TRBJ2-3; 7 nucleotides match TRBD2. This CDR3 comprises 14 residues. Germline lookup yields CDR1 SGHTA and CDR2 FQGTGA. Unmatched junction bases numbered 3, after V lost 5 bases and J lost 1 base. CDR3 sequence reads: CASSLGLGTDTQYF. The CDR3 nucleotides are TGTGCCAGCAGCCTCGGACTAGGCACAGATACGCAGTATTTT.

The rearrangement uses TRBV28 and TRBJ1-1, with TRBD1 matching 9 bases. The germline gives CDR1 MDHEN, CDR2 SYDVKM. This CDR3 region has 11 residues. V shed 6 bases and J 11 bases; nucleotides not matched to a gene: 4. CDR3 nucleotide sequence: TGTGCCAGCAGCGGACAGGGGAAGGCTTTCTTT. It is translated as CASSGQGKAFF.

CDR3 protein: CASSQEFNSRSNNEQFF. The CDR3 bases are TGTGCCAGCAGCCAAGAATTTAATAGCAGATCAAACAATGAGCAGTTCTTC. V usage is TRBV4-2 and J usage is TRBJ2-1; D gene ambiguous. The germline V gene encodes CDR1 LGHNA and CDR2 YNFKEQ. The CDR3 runs 17 residues. V lost 0 bases and J 5 bases, leaving 17 bases between the germline ends.

The J gene is TRBJ2-7, the V gene TRBV5-6; 9 bases fit TRBD2. The ends lost 3 bases at V and 12 bases at J; junction bases unmatched: 13. CDR1 is SGHDT, CDR2 YYEEEE, per germline. This CDR3 is 14 amino acids long. CDR3: CASSSGLAYSRGYF. The CDR3 DNA follows: TGTGCCAGCAGCTCAGGACTAGCGTACTCCCGGGGGTACTTC. The whole variable domain, filled in from reference TRBV5-6 and TRBJ2-7, reads DAGVTQSPTHLIKTRGQQVTLRCSPKSGHDTVSWYQQALGQGPQFIFQYYEEEERQRGNFPDRFSGHQFPNYSSELNVNALLLGDSALYLCASSSGLAYSRGYFGPGTRLTVT.

This sequence joins TRBV6-1 and TRBJ1-1; 7 nucleotides agree with TRBD1. Unmatched junction bases numbered 8, after V lost 3 bases and J lost 7 bases. CDR3 length equals 14 residues. Per germline, CDR1 MNHNS and CDR2 SASEGT. CDR3 sequence reads: CASSEGTAWGEAFF. Written as DNA, the CDR3 is TGTGCCAGCAGTGAGGGGACAGCCTGGGGTGAAGCTTTCTTT.

The chain joins TRBV9 to TRBJ2-1, with D perhaps TRBD2 (7 bases). CDR3 length equals 17 residues. In germline, CDR1 is SGDLS, CDR2 YYNGEE. The V end was cut by 0 bases, the J end by 4 bases, with 17 bases between. The CDR3 reads CASSVATAGADYNEQFF. The CDR3 nucleotides read TGTGCCAGCAGCGTAGCTACTGCGGGGGCCGATTACAATGAGCAGTTCTTC.

V usage is TRBV7-5 and J usage is TRBJ1-2; the table's D call, TRBD1, was not checked against the DNA. TRBV7-5 is marked as a pseudogene. This CDR3 is 15 amino acids long. This CDR3 is CVRSQGDRDVGGYTF. The DNA of the CDR3 is TGTGTCAGAAGCCAAGGGGACAGGGACGTAGGTGGCTACACCTTC.

The chain joins TRBV12-5 to TRBJ1-2; D gene unclear. Germline V gene lookup returns CDR1 LGHNT and CDR2 FRNRAP. V was clipped by 5 bases and J by 14 bases, with 15 bases between them. The CDR3 consists of 11 residues. The CDR3 region is CASGPPRVVTF. The CDR3 region has the DNA TGTGCTAGTGGTCCTCCGCGGGTAGTAACCTTC.

A single count supports this clone. V and J are TRBV6-1 and TRBJ2-7; D gene uncertain. CDR3 size: 11 residues. CDR1 MNHNS and CDR2 SASEGT come from the germline V gene. Trimming left V 3 bases short and J 4 bases short, with 4 bases between. The CDR3, as DNA: TGTGCCAGCAGTGACCCTTACGAGCAGTACTTC. Protein product: CASSDPYEQYF.

This chain links TRBV5-1 with TRBJ2-5, with TRBD1 identical over 7 bases. V lost 4 bases and J lost 1; bases outside the gene matches: 7. In germline, CDR1 is SGHRS, CDR2 YFSETQ. This CDR3 spans 15 amino acids. CDR3 region: CASSALPGGQETQYF. The CDR3 DNA follows: TGCGCCAGCAGCGCCCTACCAGGGGGCCAAGAGACCCAGTACTTC.